The present T cell receptor (beta chain) was sequenced within a study of T cell clonality in common variable immunodeficiency. The study, taken as a whole, reports: Common variable immunodeficiency TCR beta sequences reportedly had fewer deletions and N-nucleotide insertions.

This clone was recorded a few times. Its target is unknown. The DNA ends 3 residues before the CDR3 does, and the rest of the CDR3 is filled in from the germline J gene. Clones were read by immunoSEQ multiplex PCR, and TCRdb kept only the in-frame ones, dropping some. The sample yields over 30,000 clones, without any singletons. V was pared by 10 bases and J by 2 bases, with 14 bases between. CDR1 LNHDA and CDR2 SQIVND come from the germline V gene (reference sequence). This CDR3 region has 13 residues. Heparinized whole blood, roughly 5 to 8.5 ml, came from each donor. The chain links TRBV19 to TRBJ1-2; D not resolved. This TCR was recovered from a human donor with common variable immunodeficiency. Input material: peripheral blood mononuclear cells. CDR3 loop: CATTDTLNYGYTF. Incomplete CDR3 DNA: TGTGCCACCACCGATACTCTCAACTATGGC.